The present T cell receptor beta chain was sequenced within a study of CD8 T cells in Susac syndrome. About the study: Active disease was present in about six of the sequenced Susac syndrome patients, and remission in fewer than 10.

Per germline, CDR1 MNHEY and CDR2 SMNVEV (reference sequence). The CDR3 is made up of 14 amino acids. Trimming pared 5 bases from V and 1 base from J, leaving 11 bases between. Random hexamers were used to reverse transcribe an amount of about 0.45 to 1 ug RNA. The amplification used immunoSEQ multiplex PCR on TCR beta CDR3; it spanned 54 Vbeta and 13 Jbeta. TCRdb reanalysed the immunoSEQ multiplex PCR reads using MiXCR and keeps one entry per CDR3 protein. The table records some 130,000 distinct CDR3 sequences, roughly 94% of them present only once. The sample consisted of CD8+ T cells from PBMCs. The chain employs TRBV27 and TRBJ1-1; possibly TRBD1 for D (5 bases). The TCR comes from a human donor with Susac syndrome. CDR3 nucleotide sequence: TGTGCCAGCAGTCCTGGGACGGAGAACACTGAAGCTTTCTTT. Translated, it gives CASSPGTENTEAFF.